This TCR beta chain was obtained from a study of cytomegalovirus exposure and HLA in healthy donors (TCRdb year 2017). Regarding the study in general: In an earlier analysis of approximately 500 of the donors, 276 Gb of sequence data and some 120 million unique TCR beta sequences from 180 million or so T cells were reported. Across about 370 genotyped donors of the cohort, an average of about 200,000 unique TCR beta nucleotide sequences per donor were sequenced, and around 19% of those sequences were non-productive. Of the roughly 410 genotyped donors, more than 75% were placed in the genetic ancestry cluster associated with self-reported Caucasian donors. Roughly five DR-DQ haplotypes were handled as single units for association and clustering because linkage in the cohort was strong. The T cell repertoires of around 670 subjects were profiled by immunosequencing and related to cytomegalovirus serostatus. To decide whether each TCR beta V gene segment behaved as functional or pseudogenic, an earlier analysis of over 500 of the donors relied on high-throughput TCR beta sequencing. High-throughput TCR immunosequencing, statistical association of individual TCRs with disease status, and machine learning were combined to predict cytomegalovirus infection status. The number of donors typed differed by locus, with about 629-630 for A, B, C, DRB1 and DQB1, around 500 for DQA1, approximately 580 for DPA1, and some 440 for DPB1. In addition to the first cohort of about 650 subjects, a separate validation cohort of 130 or so different subjects was used. All discovery cohort repertoires had been generated using a single sequencing platform. An early release that covered fewer than 800 HLA-typed donors contained about 300 gigabases of sequencing data and 75 million to 100 million unique TCR sequences. The study aimed to test whether cataloging public T cell receptors could reveal signatures of past pathogen exposure. A later analysis re-examined previously published TCR beta repertoires from 500 to 700 donors and added high-resolution HLA genotyping to investigate patterns of TCR occurrence. HLA typing included class I and class II loci at four-digit resolution. Donor age, sex, ethnicity and CMV serostatus were collected together with the repertoire data. The later analysis used no new phenotypic data to find candidate immune exposures, relying instead on TCR beta sequences and their occurrence across donors. In a later genetic analysis, genome-wide SNP genotypes for 398 of the 666 donors were used, and that subset was treated as a discovery cohort. Beyond this particular receptor, the publication reports: A further reported finding was that TCR beta sequences accurately predicted the HLA-A and HLA-B alleles for most subjects in the first cohort. In a later analysis, some 17,000 TCR beta sequences were associated with specific HLA alleles at a false discovery rate of 0.05. A cluster of highly shared sequence variants was judged likely to represent a technical artifact of the sequencing pipeline. According to a later analysis, TCR association rates differed among HLA loci, with DRB1 alleles showing the most associated TCRs and HLA-C alleles showing the fewest. In a later genetic analysis, fewer N-insertions in productive TCRs were reported among donors in an Asian-associated ancestry cluster than the roughly 700-donor mean. Several of the top co-occurrence clusters appeared to be linked to parvovirus B19, influenza, CMV and Epstein-Barr virus, according to a later analysis. The classifier was reported to diagnose cytomegalovirus status with high specificity and sensitivity in both the original cohort and the validation cohort. In a later analysis, HLA-associated TCR beta chains were found to be more clonally expanded and to have lower generation probabilities than equally common non-associated chains. The earlier analysis of about 600 of the donors excluded 15 to 20 rarely observed V segments, including chromosome 9 orphons, because counts were too low. In vitro tests confirmed that a few of the cytomegalovirus-associated TCR beta chains recognize cytomegalovirus antigens. Across donors, most TCR sequences were observed very rarely, whereas some public TCRs were present in many individuals. Only TCR beta chains were sequenced in this cohort, and the absence of alpha or paired-chain data limited detectable features. Correlated functional status among segregating V segments might reflect linkage disequilibrium, but an unknown experimental factor could not be ruled out. For the cohort, immune exposure information was limited to CMV serostatus. Some IMGT-functional V segments, including TRBV6-2 and TRBV6-3, could not be told apart with the 87-base-pair reads, so those segments were excluded. A total of roughly 160 TCR beta chains were listed by the study as associated with cytomegalovirus. In an earlier analysis of 587 of the donors, most TCR beta V segments appeared in productive rearrangements about 87% or about 30% of the time, broadly matching IMGT annotations. Because some donors lacked HLA typing at each locus, the association tests relied only on the typed subset. A later analysis found that most CMV-associated TCR beta chains appeared HLA-restricted, with HLA associations seemingly driven largely by CMV exposure. A later genetic analysis associated a missense DCLRE1C variant with V-gene and J-gene trimming of TCR beta chains, and an independent cohort replicated the association. Strong co-occurrence of HLA alleles, especially DR and DQ, made assigning TCR associations to individual alleles difficult. Roughly uniform sequencing depth across donors was assumed in presence/absence analyses, although this assumption may not hold. The authors suggested that the approach could potentially be extended to other disease states and immunological phenotypes.

The cohort comprised around 700 healthy bone marrow donors. At the time of sampling, every cohort member was nominally healthy, though immune exposures that went unrecorded were likely present. The donor was CMV seropositive and belonged to the group of 270 or so seropositive cohort members. A peripheral blood sample was collected from each donor, and TCR beta sequencing was performed on peripheral blood mononuclear cells. Genomic DNA was extracted from the blood cell samples with the Qiagen DNeasy Blood Extraction Kit. This clone turned up a few times. Its antigen is currently not known. Base qualities are not provided; no much larger clone lies one nucleotide away. Trimmed from V: 6 bases; trimmed from J: 13 bases; junction bases lacking a gene match: 9. CDR1 and CDR2 are read off the germline V gene as SGHVS and FQNEAQ. The CDR3 runs 12 amino acids, cysteine and phenylalanine included. Here the CDR3 DNA is all that survives: 36 bases in frame from base 1.

Preparation of the library involved the immunoSEQ multiplex PCR assay. For the multiplex PCR, a mixture combining 60 forward primers for TCR Vbeta segments and 13 reverse primers for TCR Jbeta segments was used. Amplification of the CDR3 region of rearranged TCR beta genes was performed with a multiplex PCR assay on genomic DNA. The amplified TCR beta libraries were sequenced on the Illumina HiSeq System as 87-base-pair reads. The original pipeline was this. A later analysis counted around 72 million unique TCR beta chains across the 666 repertoires, and about 10 million of these chains were shared by at least two donors. A nearest-neighbor algorithm error-corrected the raw reads and collapsed the reads into unique sequences, merging closely related sequences to remove PCR and sequencing errors. Alignment of CDR3 sequences to IMGT reference sequences was used to assign V, D and J gene segments. For a sequence to be retained, a match of at least six nucleotides to both a V gene segment and a J gene segment was required. Rearrangements were called productive when the CDR3 lacked stop codons and stayed in frame with V and J; all others were non-productive. Following IMGT convention, CDR3 was defined as the stretch from the second conserved V-encoded cysteine up to the conserved J-encoded phenylalanine. The earlier analysis of a few hundred of the donors excluded any sequence lacking an unambiguous match to a single V gene segment. In an earlier analysis of 450 to 700 of the donors, V segments were called functional above 56.7% productive rearrangements and were called segregating when the between-donor standard deviation exceeded 5%. A statistical classification framework was developed to diagnose cytomegalovirus status using the catalog of TCR beta chain sequences. V and J gene assignment, in a later analysis, came from comparing TCR nucleotide sequences with IMGT/GENE-DB human TR gene sequences. In a later analysis, CDR3 sequences and most-parsimonious VDJ recombination scenarios were assigned using the TCRdist pipeline. In a later analysis, every TCR beta chain was defined by the combination of its CDR3 amino acid sequence and its V-gene family, and reads without a unique V-gene family were dropped. In a later analysis, 450 to 600 highly shared, low-generation-probability nucleotide sequences were removed to address suspected cross-contamination and a sequencing artifact. In a later analysis, a clonal expansion index was calculated for each public chain from normalized within-repertoire ranks of inferred template counts. A later analysis computed generation probabilities with a VDJ recombination model fitted to out-of-frame rearrangements, and checked the results against IGoR. In a later analysis, TCR-TCR, TCR-HLA and TCR-CMV co-occurrence was scored with hypergeometric tests, and a repertoire-size bias correction was applied to TCR pairs. False discovery rates were estimated in a later analysis by permuting HLA or CMV assignments 20 times. A later analysis grouped co-occurring TCRs with DBSCAN, adding TCRdist sequence similarity when clustering within HLA-allele-positive subsets. Repertoires with fewer than 30,000 or more than 120,000 public chains were left out of co-occurrence clustering, as were four to six repertoires with anomalous nucleotide sharing. TCRdb retrieved this table from immuneACCESS and kept in-frame rearrangements only. Not all clones are present; in checked studies, unresolved V genes account for under half, and no reason is known for the remainder. V, J and clone size reflect that table, while D and trimming were determined from the DNA. This sample lists some 50,000 clones; about two thirds were detected once. The biggest ten clones account for 20% to 25% of the sample.

The chain is assembled from TRBV7-8 and TRBJ2-5; 9 junctional bases match TRBD1. Sequencing was carried out using PBMCs. The receptor's source is a woman between 45 and 60 years old in good health and CMV-seropositive. The DNA sequence is TGTGCCAGCAGTACAGGGGGCCTAGTTAGGTACTTC. This gives the protein CASSTGGLVRYF.